Below, 21 T cell receptor beta chains from the same sample are listed, as sequenced in a study of read filtering for tumor transcriptome and immune sequencing. Molecular barcoded adaptors covering alpha/delta and beta/gamma chains were used on around 370 ng RNA. TCRdb re-called the reads through MiXCR, storing one row per CDR3 protein. The sample has more than 100,000 distinct CDR3 sequences; about 13% are singletons. The sequenced sample was a population of CD138-negative cells sorted from bone marrow. The receptors originated from a donor over 35 with multiple myeloma.

In its sample, this clonotype was seen many times. CDR3 residues: CASTLAGGYNEQFF. The CDR3 region has the DNA TGTGCCAGCACGCTAGCGGGAGGGTACAATGAGCAGTTCTTC. The V gene is TRBV5-6, the J gene TRBJ2-1; 12 positions agree with TRBD2. The CDR3 extends over 14 amino acids. Germline CDR1 reads SGHDT; CDR2 reads YYEEEE. The J segment lost 4 bases and the V segment lost 6 bases, leaving 2 bases of the junction unmatched.

This clonotype occurred many times. The chain joins TRBV29-1 to TRBJ2-5, with 7 bases fitting TRBD2. Germline lookup yields CDR1 SQVTM and CDR2 ANQGSEA. This CDR3 region has 14 residues. The V and J ends lost 7 bases and 2 bases, in that order; junction bases with no gene match: 10. The CDR3 region is CSAYLGLDQETQYF. DNA of the CDR3: TGCAGCGCCTATCTCGGACTAGATCAAGAGACCCAGTACTTC.

This clonotype was found many times. J is TRBJ1-2 and V is TRBV20-1; D ambiguous. CDR1 and CDR2 (germline): DFQATT, SNEGSKA (reference sequence). Trimming took off 5 bases at V and 5 bases at J, with 12 bases between the two ends. This CDR3 spans 12 amino acids. The CDR3 region is CSAVSPLYGYTF. In DNA, the CDR3 is TGCAGTGCTGTGAGTCCTTTGTATGGCTACACCTTC.

In regard to this clonotype: A read error may explain this, as a much larger clone is one base away. The J gene is TRBJ2-2, the V gene TRBV11-3, with D tentatively TRBD1 or TRBD2 (5 bases each). Germline-derived CDR1 and CDR2 are SGHNT and YENEEA. V was shortened by 11 bases and J by 1 base, with 14 bases between the two germline ends. The CDR3 is 14 residues long. CDR3 nucleotides: TGTGCCGGCACCCTGGGGGAGAACACCGGGGAGCTGTTTTTT. Translation gives CAGTLGENTGELFF. Filled out from reference TRBV11-3 and TRBJ2-2, the complete variable domain reads EAGVVQSPRYKIIEKKQPVAFWCNPISGHNTLYWYLQNLGQGPELLIRYENEEAVDDSQLPKDRFSAERLKGVDSTLKIQPAELGDSAVYLCAGTLGENTGELFFGEGSRLTVL.

Worth noting for this clonotype: Germline is not matched at one junction end, which may reflect a read error. This sequence joins TRBV29-1 and TRBJ2-1, with D possibly matching TRBD2 (5 bases). There are 13 residues in the CDR3. Germline CDR1 is SQVTM and CDR2 is ANQGSEA. The CDR3 reads CSASWEYYNEQFF. CDR3 nucleotide sequence: TGCAGCGCCTCTTGGGAGTACTACAATGAGCAGTTTTTC.

This clonotype was found many times. The V and J genes are TRBV29-1 and TRBJ2-5; 14 bases are a match to TRBD2. Germline V gives CDR1 SQVTM, CDR2 ANQGSEA. The CDR3 loop spans 15 amino acids. Trimming took 5 bases from V and 4 from J; bases not matched to a gene: 6. DNA for the CDR3: TGCAGCGTTCCGACTAGCGGGAGGGCCGGAGAGACCCAGTACTTC. This translates into CSVPTSGRAGETQYF.

This clonotype was counted at least ten times. This chain connects TRBV18 to TRBJ2-4; D gene ambiguous. CDR3 length: 15 residues. The germline CDR1 and CDR2 sequences are KGHSH and LQKENI. V was cut by 0 bases and J by 1 base, with 7 bases left in between. This CDR3 reads CASSPPTMAKNIQYF. In DNA, the CDR3 is TGTGCCAGCTCACCACCGACAATGGCCAAAAACATTCAGTACTTC.

This clonotype was seen at least ten times. V usage is TRBV20-1 and J usage is TRBJ2-1; 7 nucleotides match TRBD1. Germline trimming cut 6 bases from V and 9 bases from J; bases unmatched to any gene: 8. There are 12 residues in the CDR3. CDR1 DFQATT and CDR2 SNEGSKA come from the germline V gene (reference sequence). CDR3 amino acids: CSATDRFGEQFF. DNA of the CDR3: TGCAGTGCGACGGACAGGTTTGGTGAGCAGTTCTTC.

The rearrangement joins TRBV4-1 to TRBJ1-1, with TRBD1 matching 10 bases. After removal of 5 bases from V and 7 bases from J, the junction contained 7 bases not matched to a gene. The CDR3 extends over 14 amino acids. The germline V gene has CDR1 MGHRA and CDR2 YSYEKL. In DNA, the CDR3 is TGCGCCAGCAGCGGCCCGGGGACAGGGGATGAAGCTTTCTTT. This sequence encodes CASSGPGTGDEAFF.

There are many counts of this clonotype. This rearrangement joins TRBV24-1 to TRBJ2-1; TRBD2 matches 8 bases. There are 15 residues in the CDR3. Germline CDR1 and CDR2: KGHDR and SFDVKD. Trimming removed 4 bases from V and 7 bases from J; junction bases left unmatched: 8. CDR3 DNA: TGTGCCACCAGTGACTCGGCGGGAGGCATGAATGAGCAGTTCTTC. Translation: CATSDSAGGMNEQFF.

A few counts support this clonotype. One end of the junction is discordant with germline, which a read error may explain. The rearrangement uses TRBV5-8 and TRBJ1-5, with no clear D. Germline CDR1 and CDR2: SGHTS and YDEGEE. This CDR3 contains 15 residues. This CDR3 reads CASRGKGGSSQPQHF. CDR3 DNA sequence: TGTGCCAGCAGGGGGAAGGGTGGGAGCAGTCAGCCCCAGCATTTT.

The chain links TRBV7-2 to TRBJ2-3, with 11 bases aligning to TRBD2. The germline V gene encodes CDR1 SGHTA and CDR2 FQGNSA. CDR3 length equals 16 residues. Germline trimming cut 5 bases from V and 6 bases from J; bases unmatched to any gene: 10. The CDR3, as DNA: TGTGCCAGCAGCGCCAAGACTAGCGGGATGGGGGATACGCAGTATTTT. This encodes CASSAKTSGMGDTQYF. The variable domain in full, completed from reference TRBV7-2 and TRBJ2-3, reads GAGVSQSPSNKVTEKGKDVELRCDPISGHTALYWYRQSLGQGLEFLIYFQGNSAPDKSGLPSDRFSAERTGGSVSTLTIQRTQQEDSAVYLCASSAKTSGMGDTQYFGPGTRLTVL.

On this clonotype itself: A much larger clone sits a single nucleotide away, making a read error possible. The chain uses TRBV13 and TRBJ1-1; the match to TRBD1 covers 7 bases. CDR1 and CDR2 (germline): PRHDT, FYEKMQ (reference sequence). CDR3 size: 17 residues. The CDR3, as DNA: TGTGCCAGCATTTATCGGGCGGGACAGAGATTTTTCGCTGAAGCTCTCTTT. Translated: CASIYRAGQRFFAEALF. Supplemented by reference TRBV13 and TRBJ1-1, the full variable domain reads AAGVIQSPRHLIKEKRETATLKCYPIPRHDTVYWYQQGPGQDPQFLISFYEKMQSDKGSIPDRFSAQQFSDYHSELNMSSLELGDSALYFCASIYRAGQRFFAEALFGQGTRLTVV.

This clonotype has ten or more counts. The rearrangement uses TRBV13 and TRBJ2-7, with D uncertain. This CDR3 contains 12 residues. Trimming stripped 3 bases from V and 2 bases from J, with 5 bases between. The V gene's germline CDR1 is PRHDT and CDR2 FYEKMQ (reference sequence). CDR3 in amino acids: CASSFQPYEQYF. CDR3 DNA sequence: TGTGCCAGCAGCTTCCAGCCCTACGAGCAGTACTTC. Full variable domain (rest looked up from reference TRBV13 and TRBJ2-7): AAGVIQSPRHLIKEKRETATLKCYPIPRHDTVYWYQQGPGQDPQFLISFYEKMQSDKGSIPDRFSAQQFSDYHSELNMSSLELGDSALYFCASSFQPYEQYFGPGTRLTVT.

This clonotype was found a few times. The junction and the germline gene differ at one end; a read error may be behind it. This chain links TRBV20-1 with TRBJ1-1; 8 bases line up with TRBD1. The CDR3 extends over 16 amino acids. Germline V lookup: CDR1 DFQATT, CDR2 SNEGSKA (reference sequence). The CDR3: CSARVKPTGAGTETFF. CDR3 bases: TGCAGTGCTAGAGTAAAGCCGACAGGGGCGGGCACTGAAACTTTCTTT.

This clonotype was seen more than once but under ten times. The chain uses TRBV19 and TRBJ2-4; TRBD2 matches at 12 bases. Germline lookup yields CDR1 LNHDA and CDR2 SQIVND (reference sequence). This CDR3 has 17 residues. The V segment lost 5 bases and the J segment 5 bases; nucleotides outside the gene matches: 10. Here the CDR3 DNA reads TGTGCCAGTAGTGTCGGACTAGCGGGAATTTTGCAAAACATTCAGTACTTC. Its protein product is CASSVGLAGILQNIQYF. Using reference TRBV19 and TRBJ2-4 for the parts outside the CDR3, the full variable domain is DGGITQSPKYLFRKEGQNVTLSCEQNLNHDAMYWYRQDPGQGLRLIYYSQIVNDFQKGDIAEGYSVSREKKESFPLTVTSAQKNPTAFYLCASSVGLAGILQNIQYFGAGTRLSVL.

This clonotype was picked up many times. V gene TRBV12-3 or TRBV12-4 combines with J gene TRBJ2-1, with TRBD2 matching 7 bases. Trimming removed 2 bases from V and 14 bases from J; junction bases left unmatched: 3. This CDR3 is built from 11 residues. CDR3 loop: CASSLRGGKFF. The CDR3 nucleotides read TGTGCCAGCAGTTTACGGGGAGGGAAGTTCTTC.

This clonotype was picked up many times. The chain combines TRBV29-1 with TRBJ2-3; 7 bases are shared with TRBD2. Trimming cost V 1 base and J 3 bases; bases outside gene matches: 10. The germline CDR1 and CDR2 sequences are SQVTM and ANQGSEA. This CDR3 has 16 residues. CDR3 nucleotide sequence: TGCAGCGTTGAAGGGGGTAGCGGGCTTCCAACAGATACGCAGTATTTT. It encodes CSVEGGSGLPTDTQYF.

This clonotype was found a few times. This chain uses TRBV12-5 with TRBJ1-1, with D unresolved. The germline CDR1 and CDR2 sequences are LGHNT and FRNRAP. V gave up 6 bases and J gave up 4 bases, with 12 bases separating them. The CDR3 is 13 residues long. Written as DNA, the CDR3 is TGTGCTAGTGGCCCCGGTTTAGGCACTGAAGCTTTCTTT. Translating gives CASGPGLGTEAFF.

Comments on this clonotype: Given a much more abundant clone one base away, this may be a read error. This rearrangement joins TRBV10-3 to TRBJ2-1; 10 bases fit TRBD2. Trimming cost V 0 bases and J 10 bases; bases outside gene matches: 9. This CDR3 is 16 amino acids long. Germline CDR1 reads ENHRY; CDR2 reads SYGVKD. The CDR3 bases are TGTGCCATCAGTGAGTCGGGACTAGCGATGTACAGGGAGCAGTTCTTC. It codes for CAISESGLAMYREQFF.

Of note for this clonotype: The germline gene is not matched at one end of the junction; a read error may be the cause. The chain links TRBV20-1 to TRBJ2-2; TRBD1 agrees at 11 bases. CDR1 and CDR2 from the germline V gene are DFQATT and SNEGSKA (reference sequence). The length of the CDR3 is 18 residues. This chain's CDR3 is CCAAKNPGQGDETGELFF. The CDR3 coding sequence is TGCTGTGCTGCCAAGAACCCGGGACAGGGGGACGAGACCGGGGAGCTGTTTTTT.